The rows below give T cell receptor beta chains drawn from one sample of a study of blood T cell repertoires in COVID-19. Clones were sequenced by immunoSEQ multiplex PCR, and TCRdb holds only the in-frame ones, with some missing. The table shows 160,000 or so clones, with around 84% occurring only once. Sequenced material: peripheral blood. Receptors were obtained from a man aged 40-50 years with acute or convalescent COVID-19. Both conserved end residues are trimmed from each CDR3.

v_call	j_call	cdr3_aa
TRBV6-5	TRBJ1-3	ASSMGQVGNTIY
TRBV29-1	TRBJ2-5	SAHRSSGGFQETQY
TRBV5-1	TRBJ2-2	ASSLGLRERAGELF
TRBV28	TRBJ2-3	ASSLMGAWIGRTDTQY
TRBV18	TRBJ1-5	ASSPTGGSYQPQH
TRBV6-5	TRBJ1-2	ASSRVTGSGYT
TRBV12-3/TRBV12-4	TRBJ2-7	ASSSGYEQY
TRBV4-1	TRBJ2-1	ASSQDPQGGNEQF
TRBV7-2	TRBJ2-7	ASSLLIGAYEQY
TRBV5-6	TRBJ2-4	ASSPTADGNIQY
TRBV5-6	TRBJ1-5	ASSLGGASNQPQH
TRBV9	TRBJ1-3	ASSASGGPGNTIY
TRBV6-5	TRBJ2-7	ASSTGQGAYEQY
TRBV9	TRBJ1-3	ASSGPQGSGNTIY
TRBV5-5	TRBJ2-7	ASSLVGQGRYEQY
TRBV10-3	TRBJ2-2	AISETDANTGELF